These 8 T cell receptor beta chains came from one sample sequenced in a study of T cell clones after liver transplantation. Method: immunoSEQ multiplex PCR; TCRdb's copy keeps in-frame clones and lacks some. The profile shows tens of thousands of clones, about four fifths of them singletons. The sample consisted of CD4+ T cells from blood, taken 12 months after liver transplant. These receptors all stem from a human patient who received a liver transplant. Some T cells may trace back to the graft donor.

V and J are TRBV28 and TRBJ1-1, with 8 bases identical to TRBD1. The CDR3 is 13 amino acids. Germline assignment: CDR1 MDHEN and CDR2 SYDVKM. V dropped 3 bases and J dropped 5; count of bases not matched to a gene: 2. CDR3 nucleotides: TGTGCCAGCAGTTTCAGGGGGCATACTGAAGCTTTCTTT. Translation: CASSFRGHTEAFF.

This clone turned up a few times. The rearrangement uses TRBV5-1 and TRBJ1-2; the D gene is possibly TRBD1 (6 bases). The germline V gene encodes CDR1 SGHRS and CDR2 YFSETQ. V was shortened by 3 bases and J by 8 bases, with 17 bases between the two germline ends. The CDR3 extends over 14 amino acids. This chain's CDR3 is CASSSDRSVWGYTF. The CDR3 DNA reads as TGCGCCAGCAGCTCTGACAGGTCCGTGTGGGGCTACACCTTC.

In regard to this clone: Other DNA sequences from this sample encode an identical CDR3 as well. The chain recombines TRBV2 with TRBJ1-1; D remains ambiguous. The V gene's germline CDR1 is SNHLY and CDR2 FYNNEI. This CDR3 comprises 13 residues. Trimming removed 1 base from V and 4 bases from J, with 7 bases in between. The CDR3 is CASSEGVGTEAFF. The CDR3 DNA reads as TGTGCCAGCAGTGAAGGGGTAGGCACTGAAGCTTTCTTT.

V gene TRBV27 combines with J gene TRBJ2-1, with 7 nucleotides matching TRBD1. CDR1 MNHEY and CDR2 SMNVEV come from the germline V gene (reference sequence). Losses at the gene ends were 6 bases for V and 4 bases for J; bases not matched to a gene: 3. This CDR3 is 13 amino acids long. CDR3 region: CASSRTGYNEQFF. The DNA of the CDR3 is TGTGCCAGCAGCCGGACAGGATACAATGAGCAGTTCTTC.

About this clone itself: Within the sample, other DNA sequences also encode this same CDR3. V and J are TRBV5-1 and TRBJ2-3; D ambiguous. CDR1 is SGHRS, CDR2 YFSETQ, per germline. The CDR3 is made up of 15 amino acids. V was shortened by 0 bases and J by 1 base, with 9 bases between the two germline ends. The CDR3, as DNA: TGCGCCAGCAGCTTGGAGGTGGCCGGCACAGATACGCAGTATTTT. Its translation is CASSLEVAGTDTQYF.

The chain employs TRBV19 and TRBJ2-3; no definite D call. Trimming took off 5 bases at V and 9 bases at J, with 15 bases between the two ends. Germline loops: CDR1 LNHDA, CDR2 SQIVND (reference sequence). CDR3 length: 13 amino acids. The CDR3 sequence is CASSQKTIETQYF. In DNA form, the CDR3 reads TGTGCCAGTAGTCAAAAGACCATTGAAACGCAGTATTTT. The whole variable domain, filled in from reference TRBV19 and TRBJ2-3, reads DGGITQSPKYLFRKEGQNVTLSCEQNLNHDAMYWYRQDPGQGLRLIYYSQIVNDFQKGDIAEGYSVSREKKESFPLTVTSAQKNPTAFYLCASSQKTIETQYFGPGTRLTVL.

This chain connects TRBV27 to TRBJ1-2; D perhaps matches TRBD1 (6 bases). V was shortened by 5 bases and J by 6 bases, with 16 bases between the two germline ends. This CDR3 contains 14 residues. Per the germline V gene, CDR1 is MNHEY and CDR2 is SMNVEV (reference sequence). CDR3 DNA: TGTGCCAGCAGTGCGGGGGGACATCCGAATGGCTACACCTTC. It translates to CASSAGGHPNGYTF.

The rearrangement uses TRBV28 and TRBJ2-6; the D gene is possibly TRBD2 (8 bases). CDR1 and CDR2 (germline): MDHEN, SYDVKM. V was trimmed by 5 bases and J by 1 base, leaving 18 bases between them. The CDR3 has 18 residues. CDR3 nucleotide sequence: TGTGCCAGCAGTGTCTCGGGAGGGGGCACGTCTGGGGCCAACGTCCTGACTTTC. It is translated as CASSVSGGGTSGANVLTF.